The 32 T cell receptor beta chains below come from one sample, sequenced in a study of T cell responses to AZD1222 COVID-19 vaccine (dated by TCRdb to the early 2020s). Receptor amplification or capture employed the immunoSEQ multiplex PCR assay. TCRdb mirrors the immuneACCESS table, restricted to in-frame sequences. Some clones are absent from its copies; in checked studies, under half trace to an unresolved V gene, and the reason for the others is unknown. The sample contains roughly 100,000 clones, approximately 91% of them found a single time. More than 15% of the sample is in the top ten clones. Read against the paper, the sample's time point label means: about 28 days (+/-7) after the second vaccine dose. The sample was peripheral blood, taken 28 days after the second AZD1222 dose. The receptor set was obtained from an adult who received the AZD1222 COVID-19 vaccine.

V is TRBV5-1 and J is TRBJ2-3, with 8 positions matching TRBD2. This CDR3 comprises 20 residues. V trimming: 4 bases; J trimming: 0 bases; junction bases outside the gene matches: 19. Germline CDR1 and CDR2: SGHRS and YFSETQ. The CDR3 region is CASSNSGLASLLTSTDTQYF. The CDR3 DNA follows: TGCGCCAGCAGCAACAGCGGACTAGCTAGCCTCCTTACTAGCACAGATACGCAGTATTTT.

The J gene is TRBJ1-5, the V gene TRBV11-3; D gene ambiguous. Trimming left V 0 bases short and J 9 bases short, with 6 bases between. The CDR3 loop spans 12 amino acids. CDR1 and CDR2 from the germline V gene are SGHNT and YENEEA. As DNA, the CDR3 is TGTGCCAGCAGCTTAGAGGTGGGGCCCCAGCATTTT. Residues: CASSLEVGPQHF.

CDR3 coding DNA: TGTGCCAGCAGAAAGGGGCGTGTTCCGTCCGATTCACCCCTCCACTTT. Amino acid sequence: CASRKGRVPSDSPLHF. The rearrangement uses TRBV5-5 and TRBJ1-6; maybe TRBD1 (5 bases). In germline, CDR1 is SGHKS, CDR2 YYEKEE (reference sequence). The CDR3 covers 16 residues. The V end was cut by 5 bases, the J end by 8 bases, with 20 bases between.

The J gene is TRBJ1-5, the V gene TRBV3-1 (or the pseudogene TRBV3-2); D unclear. CDR3 length equals 14 residues. With 3 bases removed from V and 4 bases from J, the gap between germline ends came to 10 bases. Germline lookup yields CDR1 LGHDT and CDR2 YNNKEL (reference sequence). The CDR3 protein is CASSQVPGNQPQHF. In DNA, the CDR3 is TGTGCCAGCAGCCAGGTCCCCGGGAATCAGCCCCAGCATTTT.

This clone was seen a few times. This sequence joins TRBV6-5 and TRBJ1-5; a possible D gene is TRBD1 (6 bases). The CDR3 is 14 residues long. V was shortened by 10 bases and J by 0 bases, with 13 bases between the two germline ends. Per the germline V gene, CDR1 is MNHEY and CDR2 is SVGAGI. CDR3 bases: TGTGCCACCGTACTGACAGGTAGCAATCAGCCCCAGCATTTT. The encoded protein is CATVLTGSNQPQHF.

The chain is built from TRBV3-1 (or the pseudogene TRBV3-2) and TRBJ1-5; D call uncertain. This CDR3 comprises 15 residues. V was shortened by 0 bases and J by 2 bases, with 8 bases between the two germline ends. Germline V gene sequence: CDR1 LGHDT, CDR2 YNNKEL (reference sequence). The CDR3 nucleotides are TGTGCCAGCAGCCAAGATAATCGGCGCAATCAGCCCCAGCATTTT. It encodes CASSQDNRRNQPQHF.

This chain connects TRBV6-5 to TRBJ1-1; D gene ambiguous. The CDR3 is 12 residues long. V gave up 6 bases and J gave up 7 bases, with 12 bases separating them. CDR1 is MNHEY, CDR2 SVGAGI, per germline. CDR3 loop: CASSLGWGEAFF. As DNA, the CDR3 is TGTGCCAGCAGCCTAGGTTGGGGTGAAGCTTTCTTT.

This chain connects TRBV7-6 to TRBJ2-7; TRBD1 matches 9 bases. Germline V gives CDR1 SGHVS, CDR2 FNYEAQ. The CDR3 totals 15 residues. V shed 6 bases, J shed 1 base, and the junction held 7 bases outside the gene matches. The CDR3: CASSLSGTGSYEQYF. DNA of the CDR3: TGTGCCAGCAGTCTCTCCGGGACAGGGTCCTACGAGCAGTACTTC.

This clone turned up a few times. The rearrangement uses TRBV27 and TRBJ1-6; unclear D gene. V lost 6 bases and J lost 0, with 6 bases in between. The germline CDR1 and CDR2 sequences are MNHEY and SMNVEV (reference sequence). CDR3 length: 14 amino acids. CDR3 DNA sequence: TGTGCCAGCAGCTTAAGCTCCTATAATTCACCCCTCCACTTT. Residues: CASSLSSYNSPLHF.

The V call is TRBV4-1, the J call TRBJ2-7; 7 bases align to TRBD1. This CDR3 has 18 residues. Germline V CDR1 and CDR2: MGHRA, YSYEKL. Trimming removed 4 bases from V and 0 bases from J; junction bases left unmatched: 15. In DNA form, the CDR3 reads TGCGCCAGCAGCCCGAGGGGGCTGTCAGTTTCTAGCTCCTACGAGCAGTACTTC. Protein: CASSPRGLSVSSSYEQYF.

The V and J genes are TRBV6-5 and TRBJ1-6, with TRBD1 identical over 9 bases. This CDR3 contains 16 residues. Germline V CDR1 and CDR2: MNHEY, SVGAGI. V lost 4 bases and J lost 6; bases outside the gene matches: 7. The CDR3 bases are TGTGCCAGCAGTTCGGACAGGGGAGTTGCTAATTCACCCCTCCACTTT. It specifies CASSSDRGVANSPLHF.

This clone has only one observation. The V call is TRBV25-1, the J call TRBJ2-7; no definite D call. CDR1 is MGHDK, CDR2 SYGVNS, per germline. V was clipped by 6 bases and J by 1 base, with 7 bases between them. The CDR3 covers 12 residues. DNA for the CDR3: TGTGCCAGCAGCCAAAGGTCCTACGAGCAGTACTTC. Amino acids: CASSQRSYEQYF.

The chain recombines TRBV15 with TRBJ2-1, with 10 positions matching TRBD2. The CDR3 runs to 16 residues. V lost 1 base and J lost 8; bases outside the gene matches: 8. Germline assignment: CDR1 LNHNV and CDR2 YYDKDF (reference sequence). The CDR3 loop is CATSRGLAGVGYEQFF. The DNA of the CDR3 is TGTGCCACCAGCAGAGGCCTAGCGGGAGTAGGCTATGAGCAGTTCTTC.

The genes are TRBV6-5 and TRBJ1-1, with D maybe TRBD1 (6 bases). V was shortened by 0 bases and J by 10 bases, with 15 bases between the two germline ends. CDR3 size: 14 residues. Germline values: CDR1 MNHEY, CDR2 SVGAGI. The CDR3: CASSYSLGGSGAFF. The CDR3 bases are TGTGCCAGCAGTTACTCGTTAGGGGGGTCCGGAGCTTTCTTT.

The gene calls are TRBV19 and TRBJ2-1, with a possible D match to TRBD2 (6 bases). Per the germline V gene, CDR1 is LNHDA and CDR2 is SQIVND (reference sequence). V lost 6 bases and J 2 bases, leaving 20 bases between the germline ends. This CDR3 has 17 residues. As DNA, the CDR3 is TGTGCCAGTAGCACCCTCGTTATTAGCGGAGCCTACAATGAGCAGTTCTTC. This gives the protein CASSTLVISGAYNEQFF.

This chain connects TRBV28 to TRBJ1-2, with 7 nucleotides matching TRBD1. Trimming at V came to 6 bases and at J to 8 bases, leaving 15 bases not matched to a gene. CDR3 length equals 15 residues. CDR1 and CDR2 from the germline V gene are MDHEN and SYDVKM. CDR3 region: CASSQNDRARLGYTF. The CDR3 DNA follows: TGTGCCAGCAGCCAGAATGACAGGGCCAGGCTAGGCTACACCTTC.

The chain combines TRBV6-5 with TRBJ1-2, with D unresolved. The V end lost 6 bases, the J end lost 5 bases, and 16 bases lay between the germline ends. The CDR3 loop spans 14 amino acids. Germline loops: CDR1 MNHEY, CDR2 SVGAGI. The CDR3 protein is CASSRLTELYGYTF. The CDR3 nucleotides are TGTGCCAGCAGCCGACTGACGGAATTATATGGCTACACCTTC.

This sequence joins TRBV6-1 and TRBJ2-7, with 8 bases that match TRBD1. The V and J ends lost 4 bases and 3 bases, in that order; junction bases with no gene match: 11. CDR3 length: 16 residues. The germline CDR1 and CDR2 sequences are MNHNS and SASEGT. In DNA, the CDR3 is TGTGCCAGCAGTGGATTAAACAGGGGGTCAGGCTACGAGCAGTACTTC. This gives the protein CASSGLNRGSGYEQYF.

The rearrangement joins TRBV25-1 to TRBJ2-7; D ambiguous. Looked up from germline, CDR1 is MGHDK and CDR2 is SYGVNS. The CDR3 sequence is 14 residues long. V was shortened by 5 bases and J by 0 bases, with 11 bases between the two germline ends. CDR3 residues: CASSLWADSYEQYF. The CDR3 bases are TGTGCCAGCAGTCTGTGGGCAGACTCCTACGAGCAGTACTTC.

This clone appeared a single time. The chain couples TRBV23-1 to TRBJ1-1, with D possibly being TRBD1 (5 bases). TRBV23-1 is treated as an ORF (open reading frame) with a function not yet certain. V lost 0 bases and J lost 5, with 37 bases in between. This CDR3 comprises 23 residues. The CDR3 is CASSQSFITQENFGTGPRTEAFF. The CDR3 DNA reads as TGCGCCAGCAGTCAATCATTTATTACCCAAGAAAATTTTGGAACAGGACCACGGACTGAAGCTTTCTTT.

The CDR3 DNA follows: TGTGCCAGCAGCTTAGTATGGACAGGGGCTGGAAACACCATATATTTT. This sequence encodes CASSLVWTGAGNTIYF. The chain recombines TRBV7-2 with TRBJ1-3; 9 bases are shared with TRBD1. The V and J ends lost 1 base and 2 bases, in that order; junction bases with no gene match: 3. This CDR3 has 16 residues. From germline, CDR1 is SGHTA and CDR2 FQGNSA.

This chain connects TRBV14 to TRBJ2-7, with D possibly called TRBD1 or TRBD2 (5 bases each). The CDR3 spans 13 residues. V was clipped by 4 bases and J by 6 bases, with 13 bases between them. Per the germline V gene, CDR1 is SGHDN and CDR2 is FVKESK. The CDR3 region is CASSPRVRGEQYF. CDR3 coding DNA: TGTGCCAGCAGCCCAAGGGTGAGGGGCGAGCAGTACTTC. Filled out from reference TRBV14 and TRBJ2-7, the complete variable domain reads EAGVTQFPSHSVIEKGQTVTLRCDPISGHDNLYWYRRVMGKEIKFLLHFVKESKQDESGMPNNRFLAERTGGTYSTLKVQPAELEDSGVYFCASSPRVRGEQYFGPGTRLTVT.

This clone was counted a few times. The chain employs TRBV5-1 and TRBJ2-1; 8 bases agree with TRBD2. Germline loops: CDR1 SGHRS, CDR2 YFSETQ. The V and J ends lost 3 bases and 4 bases, in that order; junction bases with no gene match: 6. CDR3 length equals 15 residues. CDR3 in amino acids: CASSSTSGDYNEQFF. CDR3 coding DNA: TGCGCCAGCAGCTCCACTAGCGGAGATTACAATGAGCAGTTCTTC.

The chain is built from TRBV23-1 and TRBJ2-1, with 8 bases that match TRBD1. TRBV23-1 is an ORF, and what it does is uncertain. The trim removed 3 bases at V and 3 bases at J, leaving 4 bases unmatched. The CDR3 extends over 15 amino acids. The CDR3 is CASSQGQENYNEQFF. The CDR3 DNA reads as TGCGCCAGCAGTCAGGGACAGGAGAACTACAATGAGCAGTTCTTC.

This chain links TRBV2 with TRBJ1-6; D uncertain. Between the trimmed V and J ends, which lost 10 bases and 6 bases, there was a span of 7 bases. Germline CDR1 is SNHLY and CDR2 is FYNNEI. The CDR3 loop spans 11 amino acids. CDR3 amino acids: CATAGNSPLHF. The CDR3 DNA follows: TGTGCCACCGCCGGTAATTCACCCCTCCACTTT. Variable domain in full (rest from reference TRBV2 and TRBJ1-6): EPEVTQTPSHQVTQMGQEVILRCVPISNHLYFYWYRQILGQKVEFLVSFYNNEISEKSEIFDDQFSVERPDGSNFTLKIRSTKLEDSAMYFCATAGNSPLHFGNGTRLTVT.

V is TRBV5-5 and J is TRBJ2-7; 14 bases align to TRBD2. This CDR3 has 17 residues. V trimming: 2 bases; J trimming: 2 bases; junction bases outside the gene matches: 6. CDR1 and CDR2 (germline): SGHKS, YYEKEE (reference sequence). In nucleotides, the CDR3 is TGTGCCAGCAGCTTAGGACTAGCGGGAGGAAGCCCCTACGAGCAGTACTTC. This translates into CASSLGLAGGSPYEQYF.

The chain is built from TRBV3-1 (or the pseudogene TRBV3-2) and TRBJ1-5; no reliable D call. CDR1 is LGHDT and CDR2 is YNNKEL in the germline V gene (reference sequence). V dropped 1 base and J dropped 7 bases, with 17 bases sitting between them. The CDR3 covers 16 residues. The CDR3 protein is CASSQGLGGAGQPQHF. The CDR3 DNA is TGTGCCAGCAGCCAAGGTCTCGGCGGTGCGGGACAGCCCCAGCATTTT.

V and J are TRBV2 and TRBJ1-1, with D perhaps TRBD1 (5 bases). The CDR3 length is 14 residues. Germline values: CDR1 SNHLY, CDR2 FYNNEI. V was clipped by 5 bases and J by 1 base, with 11 bases between them. The CDR3 protein is CASSLDTRNTEAFF. Here the CDR3 DNA reads TGTGCCAGCAGTCTGGACACTAGGAACACTGAAGCTTTCTTT.

The chain joins TRBV5-1 to TRBJ2-3; D not certain. V shed 0 bases and J shed 7 bases, with 12 bases lying between them. The germline V gene encodes CDR1 SGHRS and CDR2 YFSETQ. The CDR3 spans 14 residues. CDR3 DNA sequence: TGCGCCAGCAGCTTGGCTGGGTTTGTGCATACGCAGTATTTT. This sequence encodes CASSLAGFVHTQYF.

V and J are TRBV19 and TRBJ2-2; 8 bases agree with TRBD2. CDR1 and CDR2 (germline): LNHDA, SQIVND (reference sequence). Losses at the gene ends were 3 bases for V and 4 bases for J; bases not matched to a gene: 1. The CDR3 has 14 residues. The CDR3 reads CASSIGTSTGELFF. The CDR3, as DNA: TGTGCCAGTAGTATTGGGACTAGCACCGGGGAGCTGTTTTTT.

This sequence joins TRBV18 and TRBJ1-6; possible D gene TRBD1, 6 bases. Germline values: CDR1 KGHSH, CDR2 LQKENI. The CDR3 covers 13 residues. The ends were cut back, 5 bases at V and 9 bases at J, with 11 bases in the middle. CDR3 sequence reads: CASSGGQGSPLHF. The DNA of the CDR3 is TGTGCCAGCTCAGGGGGCCAGGGTTCACCCCTCCACTTT. The full variable domain, rest sourced from reference TRBV18 and TRBJ1-6, is NAGVMQNPRHLVRRRGQEARLRCSPMKGHSHVYWYRQLPEEGLKFMVYLQKENIIDESGMPKERFSAEFPKEGPSILRIQQVVRGDSAAYFCASSGGQGSPLHFGNGTRLTVT.

This clone was counted between two and nine times. This chain links TRBV5-1 with TRBJ1-2; D is uncertain. The germline gives CDR1 SGHRS, CDR2 YFSETQ. The CDR3 extends over 13 amino acids. V was clipped by 4 bases and J by 4 bases, with 11 bases between them. CDR3 bases: TGCGCCAGCAGCCCTGACGGGGTCTATGGCTACACCTTC. This codes for CASSPDGVYGYTF.